Here is one TCR beta chain with its context. The target of this receptor is not known. No much larger clone exists at a distance of one base, and base qualities are not known. The data derive from a study of shared clonotypes between healthy human individuals (dated by TCRdb to 2018 to 2021). Notes on the research overall: Three men and two women, aged 18 to 49 years, made up the cohort. Per donor, three plates each were used for CD4 naive and CD4 memory, two for CD8 naive, and one for CD8 memory. Between about 0.94 and 10 billion PBMCs per donor were obtained by leukapheresis. The study deeply sequenced blood TCR repertoires of about 5 healthy adults to estimate repertoire size and the extent of clonotype sharing between individuals. To increase sequencing depth and limit assay-specific biases, TCR repertoire library preparation and sequencing were carried out by different laboratories using diverse techniques. Broad study findings and their caveats: Clonotypes shared by all four sorted-subset donors showed higher generation probabilities than non-shared clonotypes. Sharing across a few donors was observed for around 5% of naive CD4, 3.5% of naive CD8, 2.3% of memory CD4, and about 0.4% of memory CD8 clonotypes. Rarefaction of sorted-subset datasets indicated incomplete sequencing despite the large sequencing depth. Only blood was sampled, and tissue TCR repertoires likely differ from those in blood. Naive subsets generally had larger estimated clonotype richness than memory subsets. Because the study included only a small number of donors, the genetic and exposure-history diversity represented was limited. Pairwise subsampling indicated that sequencing depth was expected to affect the degree of clonotype sharing among donors.

CD8 naive samples were CD45RO-negative cells positively selected for CCR7, giving a CD45RA+CCR7+ population that excluded TemRA cells. The donors were healthy, HIV-negative adults who had no recently reported acute infections or vaccinations. Only Caucasian adults living in Nashville, Tennessee, USA were represented among the donors. After blood collection by leukapheresis, PBMCs were isolated using Ficoll-Histopaque density gradient centrifugation and then cryopreserved in the vapor phase of liquid nitrogen. Purity and quantity of every magnetically sorted T cell population were checked by analytical flow cytometry. Genomic DNA was isolated from each sorted fraction and quantified by UV absorbance on a Nanodrop 2000c. TCR CDR3 regions were amplified from genomic DNA by multiplex PCR using the deep immunoSEQ assay. Extracted genomic DNA from each cell subset was distributed evenly across all wells of several immunoSEQ 96-well plates, and each plate was treated as a replicate. For sorted subsets, each replicate PCR was loaded with 200 ng genomic DNA, equivalent to 25,000 to 35,000 T cell genomes. The purified libraries were quantified using a Qubit 3.0 fluorometer, sized with a Bioanalyzer 2100, and then quantified again using the KAPA Library Quantification kit. Every immunoSEQ 96-well plate was sequenced on a separate single-read 150-cycle Illumina NextSeq 550 flow cell. On the authors' methods: Because the immunoSEQ output included only junctional sequences and no quality scores, the filtering could not be the same as the filtering used for full-length reads. Sequences were annotated with PyIR, a Python wrapper for IgBLAST v1.9, and V/J genes and CDR3 were assigned using IMGT germline references. Any read was removed if the V/J assignment was weak (E-value above 1e-6), the CDR3 was missing, or the read contained stop codons, out-of-frame junctions, or ambiguous translated residues. V3J clonotypes were defined as sequences sharing an identical inferred V gene, J gene, and CDR3 amino acid sequence. Percentage overlap between repertoires was calculated by dividing the number of shared unique clonotypes by the size of the smaller repertoire. Three approaches were used to assess repertoire richness: RTK rarefaction, the Chao1 estimator, and Recon v2.1 estimates of unobserved clonotypes. OLGA was used to compute generation probabilities for all TCRbeta clonotypes that the gDNA method yielded from a few donors. TCRdb holds this immuneACCESS table with in-frame rearrangements only. Some clones are missing; in checked studies, unresolved V genes explain under half, and the rest has no known cause. V and J calls and clone size are those listed in that table; D and trimming were worked out from the DNA. The sample data list about 2.1 million clones, and around 93% of these were observed just once. The ten largest clones add up to approximately 1.7% of the sample.

As encoded in the germline V gene (reference sequence), CDR1 is SEHNR while CDR2 is FQNEAQ. V is cut back by 1 base and J by 5 bases, with 6 bases in the junction unmatched. There are 15 amino acids in the CDR3, from cysteine to phenylalanine inclusive. Just CDR3 DNA is preserved here, 45 bases in frame from base 1. The receptor's source is a man aged 18 to 29 in good health. Some clones in this sample may be carry-over from other donors' samples. The source material was naive CD8+ T cells from PBMCs. According to the study, the label for this sample's cell subset or site signals: CD45RA+CCR7+. The V gene is TRBV7-9 and the J gene is TRBJ2-7; 9 junctional bases match TRBD2. The sequenced DNA: TGTGCCAGCAGCTTAGGTTTTAGCGGGAGCAACGAGCAGTACTTC. Its protein product is CASSLGFSGSNEQYF.